Shown below are 25 T cell receptor beta chains from a single sample sequenced in a study of Ad26.COV2.S vaccination and SARS-CoV-2 variants. Assay: immunoSEQ multiplex PCR; the TCRdb copy retains only in-frame clones and omits some. The repertoire consists of approximately 410,000 clones, with roughly 90% occurring once and the leading ten covering 3.6%. Treatment described: some 20 received Ad26.COV2.S at low or high dose, single or two shots; about 5 received placebo; per-sample allocation not given. Material that was analyzed had been drawn on day 63 after the first vaccine or placebo injection. The material sequenced was peripheral blood, taken in a trial of Ad26.COV2.S vaccine versus placebo. These receptors came from a person aged 18-65 years who received the Ad26.COV2.S COVID-19 vaccine or a placebo.

The J gene is TRBJ2-1, the V gene TRBV5-5; D is tentatively TRBD1 or TRBD2 (5 bases each). From germline, CDR1 is SGHKS and CDR2 YYEKEE (reference sequence). Deletions cut 2 bases from V and 6 bases from J, with 9 bases between. The CDR3 has 13 amino acids. The CDR3 DNA reads TGTGCCAGCAGCTTCGGGACCGCCAATGAGCAGTTCTTC. It yields the protein CASSFGTANEQFF.

Concerning this clone: The junction differs from germline at one of its ends, possibly a read error. V gene TRBV6-5 combines with J gene TRBJ1-1, with 10 bases matching TRBD1. This CDR3 has 15 amino acids. Germline V CDR1 and CDR2: MNHEY, SVGAGI. The CDR3 DNA is TGTGCCAGCCTCCGGGACAGGGGTGTGAACGCTGAAGCTTTCTTT. Translated: CASLRDRGVNAEAFF.

The genes are TRBV6-6 and TRBJ1-4; D is ambiguous. V lost 6 bases and J 3 bases, leaving 17 bases between the germline ends. Germline-derived CDR1 and CDR2 are MNHNY and SVGAGI (reference sequence). This CDR3 region has 16 residues. The CDR3 nucleotides are TGTGCCAGCAGGGGCGTATCAGTTGGTGCTAATGAAAAACTGTTTTTT. Translated: CASRGVSVGANEKLFF.

The chain has TRBV7-8 and TRBJ1-6; D not certain. The CDR3 runs to 15 residues. Germline V gene sequence: CDR1 SGHVS, CDR2 FQNEAQ. Between the trimmed V and J ends, which lost 5 bases and 0 bases, there was a span of 8 bases. In DNA, the CDR3 is TGTGCCAGCAGCCACAGTAGCTCCTATAATTCACCCCTCCACTTT. Translating it yields CASSHSSSYNSPLHF.

The chain joins TRBV28 to TRBJ2-3; a weak D match, TRBD1 (5 bases). The ends were cut back, 11 bases at V and 3 bases at J, with 12 bases in the middle. The CDR3 runs 12 residues. Germline V gene data show CDR1 as MDHEN and CDR2 as SYDVKM. This CDR3 is CAARGPTDTQYF. The CDR3 DNA is TGTGCCGCAAGGGGTCCAACAGATACGCAGTATTTT.

The V gene is TRBV5-4, the J gene TRBJ2-1; 9 bases line up with TRBD1. The V and J ends lost 0 bases and 9 bases, in that order; junction bases with no gene match: 7. Germline CDR1 is SGHNT and CDR2 is YYREEE (reference sequence). The CDR3 runs 15 residues. DNA of the CDR3: TGTGCCAGCAGCTTGGGGACAGGGGCTGGACTTGAGCAGTTCTTC. Translating gives CASSLGTGAGLEQFF.

The table lists this clone with a count of one. This rearrangement joins TRBV7-8 to TRBJ2-2; D is uncertain. CDR3 length: 16 residues. Germline-derived CDR1 and CDR2 are SGHVS and FQNEAQ. V lost 2 bases and J 1 base, leaving 11 bases between the germline ends. The CDR3 sequence: CASSLPGPGNTGELFF. DNA of the CDR3: TGTGCCAGCAGCTTACCGGGCCCGGGGAACACCGGGGAGCTGTTTTTT.

As concerns this clone: The junction departs from the called germline gene at one end, perhaps through a read error. This specimen includes other DNA sequences encoding the same CDR3. The V and J genes are TRBV7-2 and TRBJ2-2; TRBD2 might be the D (5 bases). Per the germline V gene, CDR1 is SGHTA and CDR2 is FQGNSA. The CDR3 spans 15 residues. The DNA for the CDR3 is TGTGCCAGCAGCCTAGCTGGCGGGTACACCGGGGAGCTGTTTTTT. Encoded protein: CASSLAGGYTGELFF. The entire variable domain, with the rest obtained from reference TRBV7-2 and TRBJ2-2, is as follows: GAGVSQSPSNKVTEKGKDVELRCDPISGHTALYWYRQSLGQGLEFLIYFQGNSAPDKSGLPSDRFSAERTGGSVSTLTIQRTQQEDSAVYLCASSLAGGYTGELFFGEGSRLTVL.

J is TRBJ1-2 and V is TRBV7-3, with 9 bases that match TRBD1. CDR3 size: 15 residues. Germline V gene data show CDR1 as SGHTA and CDR2 as FQGTGA. Losses at the gene ends were 5 bases for V and 1 base for J; bases not matched to a gene: 5. The CDR3 region is CASSRRQGDNYGYTF. CDR3 sequence (DNA): TGTGCCAGCAGCCGCCGACAGGGGGATAACTATGGCTACACCTTC.

V gene TRBV6-2 or TRBV6-3 combines with J gene TRBJ2-5; weak D call: TRBD2 (5 bases). With 2 bases removed from V and 5 bases from J, the gap between germline ends came to 15 bases. Germline CDR1 reads MNHEY; CDR2 reads SVGEGT. CDR3 length: 15 residues. CDR3 loop: CASSYTRRPGETQYF. The CDR3 nucleotides are TGTGCCAGCAGTTACACCCGGCGCCCGGGGGAGACCCAGTACTTC.

V usage is TRBV6-5 and J usage is TRBJ2-1; 10 positions match TRBD2. The length of the CDR3 is 14 residues. CDR1 and CDR2 from the germline V gene are MNHEY and SVGAGI. V shed 8 bases and J 7 bases; nucleotides not matched to a gene: 8. CDR3 amino acids: CASQKRGGSNEQFF. DNA of the CDR3: TGTGCCAGCCAGAAGCGGGGGGGCTCGAATGAGCAGTTCTTC.

The chain employs TRBV5-5 and TRBJ2-3, with 11 bases that match TRBD2. The ends lost 5 bases at V and 1 base at J; junction bases unmatched: 3. Germline V lookup: CDR1 SGHKS, CDR2 YYEKEE (reference sequence). The CDR3 has 15 amino acids. The CDR3 DNA follows: TGTGCCAGCAGTCCGACTAGCGGGGGCACAGATACGCAGTATTTT. This translates into CASSPTSGGTDTQYF.

As to this clone: The identical CDR3 is also encoded by other nucleotide sequences in the sample. Here the CDR3 DNA reads TGTGCCAGCAGTCCAGGACAGGGGGCCTACGAGCAGTACTTC. Its protein is CASSPGQGAYEQYF. The chain combines TRBV28 with TRBJ2-7; 10 bases fit TRBD1. CDR1 is MDHEN and CDR2 is SYDVKM in the germline V gene. This CDR3 comprises 14 residues. With 5 bases clipped from V and 2 bases from J, the junction kept 3 bases outside the gene matches.

V is TRBV11-2 and J is TRBJ2-7, with 7 bases matching TRBD2. Trimming took 1 base from V and 7 from J; bases not matched to a gene: 7. Germline V CDR1 and CDR2: SGHAT, FQNNGV. The CDR3 is made up of 14 amino acids. CDR3 sequence reads: CASSLGGGVYEQYF. The CDR3 DNA sequence: TGTGCCAGCAGCTTAGGGGGGGGTGTTTATGAGCAGTACTTC. The variable domain in full, with the rest retrieved from reference TRBV11-2 and TRBJ2-7, is EAGVAQSPRYKIIEKRQSVAFWCNPISGHATLYWYQQILGQGPKLLIQFQNNGVVDDSQLPKDRFSAERLKGVDSTLKIQPAKLEDSAVYLCASSLGGGVYEQYFGPGTRLTVT.

This sequence joins TRBV30 and TRBJ1-4; TRBD1 might be the D (6 bases). The CDR3 contains 14 residues. CDR1 GTSNPN and CDR2 SVGIG come from the germline V gene (reference sequence). V was cut by 3 bases and J by 2 bases, with 10 bases left in between. The CDR3 DNA sequence: TGTGCCTGGAGAAAAGACAGGACTAATGAAAAACTGTTTTTT. It codes for CAWRKDRTNEKLFF.

This chain links TRBV14 with TRBJ2-1; unclear D gene. The CDR3 totals 14 residues. Per the germline V gene, CDR1 is SGHDN and CDR2 is FVKESK. V was cut by 0 bases and J by 4 bases, with 7 bases left in between. The CDR3 protein is CASSQDIIYNEQFF. The CDR3 coding sequence is TGTGCCAGCAGCCAAGACATTATTTACAATGAGCAGTTCTTC.

The V gene is TRBV28, the J gene TRBJ1-5, with 7 bases that match TRBD1. CDR1 and CDR2 from the germline V gene are MDHEN and SYDVKM. The CDR3 covers 15 residues. Unmatched junction bases numbered 6, after V lost 6 bases and J lost 1 base. Here the CDR3 reads CASRNRGSSNQPQHF. The DNA for the CDR3 is TGTGCCAGCAGGAACAGGGGATCCAGCAATCAGCCCCAGCATTTT.

The rearrangement joins TRBV7-9 to TRBJ2-7, with a possible D match to TRBD2 (5 bases). Germline values: CDR1 SEHNR, CDR2 FQNEAQ (reference sequence). Trimming took 5 bases from V and 5 from J, leaving 10 bases between them. The CDR3 sequence is 12 residues long. This CDR3 reads CASSRLAHEQYF. The CDR3 DNA reads TGTGCCAGCAGCCGCCTAGCCCACGAGCAGTACTTC.

Only a few counts were recorded for this clone. The V gene is TRBV3-1 (or the pseudogene TRBV3-2), the J gene TRBJ2-7, with D unresolved. The CDR3 extends over 14 amino acids. Between the trimmed V and J ends, which lost 3 bases and 2 bases, there was a span of 11 bases. CDR1 and CDR2 (germline): LGHDT, YNNKEL (reference sequence). DNA of the CDR3: TGTGCCAGCAGCCACGAGTATAGGGCCTACGAGCAGTACTTC. This translates into CASSHEYRAYEQYF.

The V call is TRBV5-1, the J call TRBJ2-6; D uncertain. The V end was cut by 4 bases, the J end by 4 bases, with 18 bases between. CDR3 length equals 17 residues. Germline values: CDR1 SGHRS, CDR2 YFSETQ. DNA of the CDR3: TGCGCCAGCAGCGATCATGCGAGGACCCAAGGGGCCAACGTCCTGACTTTC. Its translation: CASSDHARTQGANVLTF.

This clone was seen more than once but under ten times. The chain couples TRBV10-1 to TRBJ1-5; D perhaps matches TRBD1 (5 bases). Trimming stripped 0 bases from V and 7 bases from J, with 10 bases between. The CDR3 sequence is 14 residues long. Germline V gives CDR1 WNHNN, CDR2 SYGVQD (reference sequence). DNA of the CDR3: TGCGCCAGCAGTGAGTCGGGGGTTCTCCAGCCCCAGCATTTT. Amino acid sequence: CASSESGVLQPQHF.

The sample holds one count of this clone. The chain carries TRBV10-3 and TRBJ2-5; possible D gene TRBD2, 5 bases. The CDR3 totals 15 residues. CDR1 and CDR2 (germline): ENHRY, SYGVKD. V lost 6 bases, J lost 1 base, and 15 bases lay in between. CDR3 in amino acids: CAISTGSGAQETQYF. The CDR3 nucleotides are TGTGCCATCAGCACGGGGAGTGGAGCCCAAGAGACCCAGTACTTC.

This chain uses TRBV29-1 with TRBJ1-4; 7 nucleotides align to TRBD1. Germline V CDR1 and CDR2: SQVTM, ANQGSEA. This CDR3 contains 15 residues. Losses at the gene ends were 5 bases for V and 2 bases for J; bases not matched to a gene: 8. CDR3 protein: CSVTSTGATNEKLFF. The CDR3 nucleotides are TGCAGCGTTACAAGTACAGGGGCTACTAATGAAAAACTGTTTTTT.

The chain carries TRBV7-9 and TRBJ2-5, with 8 bases lining up with TRBD2. V gave up 5 bases and J gave up 1 base; unmatched junction bases: 3. Germline V gene data show CDR1 as SEHNR and CDR2 as FQNEAQ (reference sequence). This CDR3 is 14 amino acids long. This CDR3 is CASSAGTSQETQYF. The CDR3 region has the DNA TGTGCCAGCAGCGCGGGGACTAGCCAAGAGACCCAGTACTTC.

V usage is TRBV30 and J usage is TRBJ1-5, with TRBD1 as a possible D gene (6 bases). Per the germline V gene, CDR1 is GTSNPN and CDR2 is SVGIG (reference sequence). There are 15 residues in the CDR3. V was trimmed by 1 base and J by 3 bases, leaving 13 bases between them. The CDR3 protein is CAWSAGQLFNQPQHF. As DNA, the CDR3 is TGTGCCTGGAGTGCGGGACAACTCTTCAATCAGCCCCAGCATTTT.